Described below is a single TCR beta chain sequence and its context. What it recognizes is unknown. The data stem from a study of T cell responses to AZD1222 COVID-19 vaccine. General study points: Researchers took repertoire samples only after the peak T cell response had come. The sample set comprised mostly white British donors with more females, and clonal diversity was possibly underestimated.

Profiling relied on immunoSEQ multiplex PCR, and the TCRdb table lists in-frame clones only, not all of them. Here the sample spans 150,000 or so clones, approximately 92% being singletons. The length of the CDR3 is 17 residues. The V and J ends lost 7 bases and 0 bases respectively, with 19 bases between them. Germline CDR1 reads MNHEY; CDR2 reads SMNVEV (reference sequence). Here the sequenced sample was peripheral blood, taken 28 days after the second AZD1222 dose. This sequence joins TRBV27 and TRBJ2-1; D is possibly TRBD1 or TRBD2 (5 bases each). This sequence was found in an adult who received the AZD1222 COVID-19 vaccine. DNA for the CDR3: TGTGCCAGCACCACTCTGGGTGAGGGGTTCTCCTACAATGAGCAGTTCTTC. Protein product: CASTTLGEGFSYNEQFF.